Below are 18 T cell receptor beta chains sequenced from a single sample in a study of blood T cells in healthy people across ages. The second PCR ran roughly 7 to 11 cycles with a sample-barcoded 5' primer and J-beta primers. MiXCR, applied by TCRdb to the 5' RACE reads, yields one record per CDR3 protein. The table includes around 520,000 distinct CDR3 sequences, over 25% detected once. The sample also formed part of further work on T cells of mothers and their children.

The sample taken for sequencing was blood. Source of these receptors: a boy aged 2 to 9 in good health.

This clonotype was counted ten times or more. The genes are TRBV5-5 and TRBJ2-2; perhaps TRBD2 as D (5 bases). This CDR3 has 17 residues. The V and J ends lost 4 bases and 2 bases respectively, with 18 bases between them. Germline V gene data show CDR1 as SGHKS and CDR2 as YYEKEE (reference sequence). The CDR3 DNA reads TGTGCCAGCAGCGAACGCCCAGCTAGCAGAAACACCGGGGAGCTGTTTTTT. This sequence encodes CASSERPASRNTGELFF. Combining the CDR3 with reference TRBV5-5 and TRBJ2-2 gives the whole variable domain DAGVTQSPTHLIKTRGQQVTLRCSPISGHKSVSWYQQVLGQGPQFIFQYYEKEERGRGNFPDRFSARQFPNYSSELNVNALLLGDSALYLCASSERPASRNTGELFFGEGSRLTVL.

This clonotype was picked up a small number of times. The rearrangement uses TRBV10-1 and TRBJ2-5; 11 positions match TRBD2. V dropped 9 bases and J dropped 3; count of bases not matched to a gene: 6. Germline V gene data show CDR1 as WNHNN and CDR2 as SYGVQD (reference sequence). This CDR3 has 14 amino acids. The CDR3 is CARKNSGREETQYF. CDR3 sequence (DNA): TGCGCCAGAAAAAATAGCGGGAGGGAAGAGACCCAGTACTTC.

The J gene is TRBJ1-2, the V gene TRBV6-5; the D gene is possibly TRBD1 (5 bases). The CDR3 spans 13 residues. Trimming left V 5 bases short and J 8 bases short, with 15 bases between. CDR1 is MNHEY and CDR2 is SVGAGI in the germline V gene. In DNA form, the CDR3 reads TGTGCCAGCAGTCGTCCGGCAGGGAGCGGCTACACCTTC. Translating gives CASSRPAGSGYTF.

The chain has TRBV7-2 and TRBJ1-1; D uncertain. Germline CDR1 reads SGHTA; CDR2 reads FQGNSA. This CDR3 region has 14 residues. Trimming shortened V by 7 bases and J by 6 bases, and 18 bases separated the two germline ends. As DNA, the CDR3 is TGTGCCAGCACCGGCCGATCAGGCGGTTCTGAAGCTTTCTTT. This gives the protein CASTGRSGGSEAFF.

This clonotype was recorded many times. V and J are TRBV4-3 and TRBJ1-2, with D maybe TRBD1 (5 bases). This CDR3 comprises 16 residues. V was clipped by 4 bases and J by 7 bases, with 22 bases between them. From germline, CDR1 is LGHNA and CDR2 YSLEER. CDR3 in amino acids: CASSLTYQGAGTGYTF. The CDR3 coding sequence is TGCGCCAGCAGCCTTACATACCAGGGAGCCGGGACTGGCTACACCTTC.

This chain links TRBV12-3 or TRBV12-4 with TRBJ2-6; the D call may be TRBD1 or TRBD2 (6 bases each). V lost 6 bases and J 2 bases, leaving 8 bases between the germline ends. The CDR3 consists of 14 residues. CDR3 amino acids: CASRGGAGANVLTF. CDR3 DNA: TGTGCCAGCAGGGGGGGCGCTGGGGCCAACGTCCTGACTTTC.

The CDR3 sequence is CASGLGRRDEKLFF. DNA for the CDR3: TGTGCTAGTGGTTTGGGACGGAGAGATGAAAAACTGTTTTTT. This chain connects TRBV12-5 to TRBJ1-4; D gene unclear. CDR1 is LGHNT, CDR2 FRNRAP, per germline. CDR3 size: 14 residues. The ends were cut back, 1 base at V and 6 bases at J, with 9 bases in the middle.

On this clonotype itself: Its ends do not fully match the called genes, so a read error is possible. The V gene is TRBV12-3 or TRBV12-4, the J gene TRBJ2-3; the D is unclear. This CDR3 region has 12 residues. The CDR3 is CASSVRRDAQYF. The CDR3 DNA reads TGTGCCAGCAGTGTGAGGCGAGATGCGCAGTATTTT.

This clonotype turned up a few times. Germline and junction disagree at one end, which may indicate a read error. The genes are TRBV2 and TRBJ1-5; 9 nucleotides agree with TRBD1. Germline V gene lookup returns CDR1 SNHLY and CDR2 FYNNEI. The CDR3 totals 15 residues. CDR3 DNA sequence: TGTGCCGGCAGGCGGGACAGGGTTTTCAATCAGCCCCAGCATTTT. It encodes CAGRRDRVFNQPQHF.

V is TRBV4-1 and J is TRBJ2-5; TRBD2 matches 9 bases. The tail of the sequence fits TRBJ2-1 better, so the J call may be wrong. This CDR3 spans 14 amino acids. The V gene's germline CDR1 is MGHRA and CDR2 YSYEKL. CDR3 residues: CASSQLAGRDEQFF. The CDR3 DNA reads TGCGCCAGCAGCCAACTAGCGGGAAGGGATGAGCAGTTCTTC.

This clonotype has a handful of counts. This rearrangement joins TRBV6-5 to TRBJ1-1, with D uncertain. V was clipped by 0 bases and J by 4 bases, with 6 bases between them. This CDR3 comprises 13 residues. Germline V gene sequence: CDR1 MNHEY, CDR2 SVGAGI. In nucleotides, the CDR3 is TGTGCCAGCAGTTACTCTGACACCACTGAAGCTTTCTTT. Protein: CASSYSDTTEAFF.

This sequence joins TRBV12-3 or TRBV12-4 and TRBJ1-2, with unresolved D. The CDR3 runs to 11 residues. Trimming pared 5 bases from V and 4 bases from J, leaving 5 bases between. CDR3 sequence: CASSAVYGYTF. The CDR3 coding sequence is TGTGCCAGCAGTGCCGTCTATGGCTACACCTTC.

J is TRBJ2-2 and V is TRBV24-1; the match to TRBD1 covers 8 bases. The germline CDR1 and CDR2 sequences are KGHDR and SFDVKD. Losses at the gene ends were 10 bases for V and 7 bases for J; bases not matched to a gene: 4. The CDR3 length is 12 residues. CDR3 coding DNA: TGTGCCACTCAGGGGGCCGGCGGGGAGCTGTTTTTT. This gives the protein CATQGAGGELFF.

This rearrangement joins TRBV21-1 to TRBJ2-2; the D call of TRBD1 is as the table states it, not checked on the DNA. TRBV21-1 is flagged as a pseudogene. The CDR3 totals 15 residues. CDR3 sequence reads: CASSKASGYTGELFF. Written as DNA, the CDR3 is TGTGCCAGCAGCAAAGCTTCAGGGTACACCGGGGAGCTGTTTTTT.

CDR3 bases: TGTGCCTGGAGTGAGGGACTAGTCAAAGAGACCCAGTACTTC. It yields the protein CAWSEGLVKETQYF. This chain joins TRBV30 and TRBJ2-5; 8 bases fit TRBD2. Germline CDR1 GTSNPN, CDR2 SVGIG (reference sequence). The length of the CDR3 is 14 residues. V lost 1 base and J lost 3; bases outside the gene matches: 4.

The rearrangement links TRBV6-5 to TRBJ2-2, with 8 bases fitting TRBD2. CDR1 is MNHEY and CDR2 is SVGAGI in the germline V gene. This CDR3 is built from 15 residues. Trimming cost V 2 bases and J 2 bases; bases outside gene matches: 1. CDR3 protein: CASSYTSGNTGELFF. CDR3 in DNA: TGTGCCAGCAGTTACACTAGCGGCAACACCGGGGAGCTGTTTTTT.

This clonotype was seen only a few times. The chain employs TRBV3-1 and TRBJ2-5; 7 bases align to TRBD2. The CDR3 extends over 14 amino acids. Trimming removed 4 bases from V and 1 base from J; junction bases left unmatched: 3. Germline V CDR1 and CDR2: LGHDT, YNNKEL (reference sequence). The CDR3 loop is CASSPRTSQETQYF. The CDR3 nucleotides are TGTGCCAGCAGCCCTAGGACTAGCCAAGAGACCCAGTACTTC.

In this sample, this clonotype turned up a few times. The chain combines TRBV12-3 or TRBV12-4 with TRBJ2-1; 7 bases fit TRBD2. Germline trimming cut 3 bases from V and 0 bases from J; bases unmatched to any gene: 8. The CDR3 consists of 17 residues. The CDR3 region has the DNA TGTGCCAGCAGTTTCGAGAGGGAGGGGCCCTCCTACAATGAGCAGTTCTTC. Amino acid sequence: CASSFEREGPSYNEQFF.